Below, 18 T cell receptor beta chains from the same sample are listed, as sequenced in a study of cytomegalovirus exposure and HLA in healthy donors (dated by TCRdb to about 2017). The library was produced with the immunoSEQ multiplex PCR assay. The multiplex PCR relied on a mix of 60 forward primers for TCR Vbeta segments and 13 reverse primers for TCR Jbeta segments. TCRdb obtained this table from immuneACCESS and retained in-frame rearrangements with V and J assigned. These tables miss some clones; where compared with another copy, unresolved V genes account for less than half of the shortfall, and the remainder is unexplained. The sample yields some 150,000 clones; 79% were counted once. Around 1.9% of the sample is taken by the ten largest. Material for sequencing was PBMCs. The receptors stem from a man aged 35 to 55 in good health and CMV-seronegative.

CDR3 sequence: CASSPTETGNTIYF. The CDR3 DNA reads as TGTGCCAGCAGCCCGACAGAAACTGGAAACACCATATATTTT. The genes are TRBV5-8 and TRBJ1-3; tentative D call: TRBD1 (5 bases). Per germline, CDR1 SGHTS and CDR2 YDEGEE. The CDR3 contains 14 residues. Trimming took 4 bases from V and 2 from J, leaving 10 bases between them. Variable domain in full (rest from reference TRBV5-8 and TRBJ1-3): EAGVTQSPTHLIKTRGQQATLRCSPISGHTSVYWYQQALGLGLQFLLWYDEGEERNRGNFPPRFSGRQFPNYSSELNVNALELEDSALYLCASSPTETGNTIYFGEGSWLTVV.

This chain connects TRBV5-5 to TRBJ2-7; D ambiguous. V lost 2 bases, J lost 3 bases, and 9 bases lay in between. Per the germline V gene, CDR1 is SGHKS and CDR2 is YYEKEE (reference sequence). This CDR3 has 13 amino acids. The CDR3: CASSLDIVYEQYF. The CDR3 bases are TGTGCCAGCAGCTTAGACATCGTCTACGAGCAGTACTTC. Looking up the rest from reference TRBV5-5 and TRBJ2-7 gives the full variable domain: DAGVTQSPTHLIKTRGQQVTLRCSPISGHKSVSWYQQVLGQGPQFIFQYYEKEERGRGNFPDRFSARQFPNYSSELNVNALLLGDSALYLCASSLDIVYEQYFGPGTRLTVT.

The chain couples TRBV5-4 to TRBJ2-3; weak D call: TRBD2 (6 bases). CDR1 and CDR2 (germline): SGHNT, YYREEE (reference sequence). Trimming removed 0 bases at V and 4 bases at J, with 12 bases between. The CDR3 consists of 15 residues. The CDR3 loop is CASSLAGGKADTQYF. CDR3 DNA sequence: TGTGCCAGCAGCTTGGCGGGCGGGAAGGCAGATACGCAGTATTTT.

The rearrangement links TRBV7-9 to TRBJ2-7; 12 positions agree with TRBD2. With V trimmed by 4 bases and J by 6 bases, 7 bases remained unmatched. Germline values: CDR1 SEHNR, CDR2 FQNEAQ (reference sequence). The CDR3 sequence is 15 residues long. CDR3 DNA: TGTGCCAGCAGCTCGACTAGCGGGAGCACCGGCGAGCAGTACTTC. Its translation: CASSSTSGSTGEQYF.

The V and J genes are TRBV5-6 and TRBJ2-7; D call uncertain. Trimming left V 0 bases short and J 5 bases short, with 6 bases between. The germline V gene encodes CDR1 SGHDT and CDR2 YYEEEE. CDR3 size: 12 residues. The CDR3 sequence is CASSLVSHEQYF. The DNA of the CDR3 is TGTGCCAGCAGCTTGGTAAGCCACGAGCAGTACTTC.

The V call is TRBV7-9, the J call TRBJ1-2; 10 positions agree with TRBD1. After removal of 7 bases from V and 2 bases from J, the junction contained 4 bases not matched to a gene. The CDR3 loop spans 14 amino acids. Per germline, CDR1 SEHNR and CDR2 FQNEAQ (reference sequence). The CDR3, as DNA: TGTGCCAGCACCCAGACAGGGGGCAACTATGGCTACACCTTC. Encoded protein: CASTQTGGNYGYTF.

CDR3 protein: CASSSGTGGPTEAFF. As DNA, the CDR3 is TGCGCCAGCAGCTCCGGGACAGGGGGCCCCACTGAAGCTTTCTTT. The chain carries TRBV5-1 and TRBJ1-1; 12 bases line up with TRBD1. Germline V gene sequence: CDR1 SGHRS, CDR2 YFSETQ. The CDR3 spans 15 residues. V lost 3 bases and J lost 4; bases outside the gene matches: 4.

The genes are TRBV9 and TRBJ2-3; D perhaps matches TRBD1 (5 bases). V was clipped by 5 bases and J by 6 bases, with 10 bases between them. The CDR3 is made up of 12 amino acids. CDR1 is SGDLS, CDR2 YYNGEE, per germline. The CDR3 region is CASRASGDTQYF. The CDR3 DNA reads as TGTGCCAGCAGGGCGTCAGGGGATACGCAGTATTTT.

This clone was seen only once. This CDR3 reads CASSRRTSGSAEQYF. The CDR3 nucleotides are TGCGCCAGCAGCCGGCGGACTAGCGGGAGTGCCGAGCAGTACTTC. The chain couples TRBV4-3 to TRBJ2-7; TRBD2 agrees at 13 bases. The CDR3 has 15 residues. CDR1 LGHNA and CDR2 YSLEER come from the germline V gene. The V gene end was trimmed by 4 bases and the J gene end by 6 bases; junction bases not matched to a gene: 6.

This chain connects TRBV5-4 to TRBJ1-1; D perhaps matches TRBD1 (6 bases). The CDR3 is made up of 14 amino acids. V lost 0 bases and J lost 8, with 14 bases in between. Germline V CDR1 and CDR2: SGHNT, YYREEE (reference sequence). The chain's CDR3 is CASSLDTGSREAFF. CDR3 nucleotide sequence: TGTGCCAGCAGCTTGGATACAGGGAGCCGGGAAGCTTTCTTT.

The gene calls are TRBV2 and TRBJ2-4, with TRBD2 identical over 10 bases. Trimming at V came to 5 bases and at J to 8 bases, leaving 6 bases not matched to a gene. The CDR3 spans 14 residues. Germline CDR1 and CDR2: SNHLY and FYNNEI. CDR3 loop: CASSSGLAWDIQYF. CDR3 in DNA: TGTGCCAGCAGTTCGGGACTAGCGTGGGACATTCAGTACTTC.

The genes are TRBV5-4 and TRBJ2-2, with 8 bases lining up with TRBD1. The CDR3 runs 16 residues. V lost 4 bases, J lost 4 bases, and 9 bases stayed unmatched. Germline lookup yields CDR1 SGHNT and CDR2 YYREEE (reference sequence). The chain's CDR3 is CASSPRSGTGTGELFF. As DNA, the CDR3 is TGTGCCAGCAGCCCGAGATCCGGGACAGGCACCGGGGAGCTGTTTTTT.

The CDR3 protein is CSARTGQQEKLFF. CDR3 DNA: TGCAGCGCCCGGACAGGGCAACAAGAAAAACTGTTTTTT. The chain joins TRBV29-1 to TRBJ1-4, with 8 bases matching TRBD1. The CDR3 extends over 13 amino acids. The V gene end was trimmed by 7 bases and the J gene end by 8 bases; junction bases not matched to a gene: 9. CDR1 SQVTM and CDR2 ANQGSEA come from the germline V gene. The full variable domain, its missing parts supplied by reference TRBV29-1 and TRBJ1-4, is SAVISQKPSRDICQRGTSLTIQCQVDSQVTMMFWYRQQPGQSLTLIATANQGSEATYESGFVIDKFPISRPNLTFSTLTVSNMSPEDSSIYLCSARTGQQEKLFFGSGTQLSVL.

This chain joins TRBV5-6 and TRBJ2-1; TRBD2 might be the D (5 bases). The CDR3 totals 12 residues. Germline CDR1 SGHDT, CDR2 YYEEEE. The V end was cut by 1 base, the J end by 11 bases, with 10 bases between. The CDR3 DNA follows: TGTGCCAGCAGCTTGCGGAGCGGCAAGCAGTTCTTC. Its translation: CASSLRSGKQFF.

CDR3 sequence (DNA): TGTGCCAGCAGCTTATCGTCTCATGGCGCAGGTGCAAAAGGGGCTGAAGCTTTCTTT. Amino acids: CASSLSSHGAGAKGAEAFF. The rearrangement joins TRBV7-9 to TRBJ1-1; D is perhaps TRBD1 (5 bases). V lost 2 bases to trimming and J lost 6 bases, with 28 bases between them. The CDR3 is 19 residues long. The germline CDR1 and CDR2 sequences are SEHNR and FQNEAQ (reference sequence).

The chain has TRBV28 and TRBJ2-7, with D perhaps matching TRBD2 (6 bases). The CDR3 has 13 amino acids. V was trimmed by 3 bases and J by 0 bases, leaving 6 bases between them. The germline V gene encodes CDR1 MDHEN and CDR2 SYDVKM. The CDR3 DNA reads TGTGCCAGCAGTTTCGGGAGCTCCTACGAGCAGTACTTC. It encodes CASSFGSSYEQYF.

The chain has TRBV29-1 and TRBJ1-4, with D possibly matching TRBD1 (6 bases). This CDR3 is 16 amino acids long. Trimming pared 4 bases from V and 0 bases from J, leaving 15 bases between. Germline V gene lookup returns CDR1 SQVTM and CDR2 ANQGSEA. CDR3 residues: CSVAGHGHPTNEKLFF. Written as DNA, the CDR3 is TGCAGCGTTGCGGGACACGGACACCCAACTAATGAAAAACTGTTTTTT. Complete variable domain (other parts from reference TRBV29-1 and TRBJ1-4): SAVISQKPSRDICQRGTSLTIQCQVDSQVTMMFWYRQQPGQSLTLIATANQGSEATYESGFVIDKFPISRPNLTFSTLTVSNMSPEDSSIYLCSVAGHGHPTNEKLFFGSGTQLSVL.

The chain has TRBV11-2 and TRBJ2-3, with TRBD1 identical over 8 bases. Germline CDR1 is SGHAT and CDR2 is FQNNGV. This CDR3 is built from 15 residues. V shed 2 bases and J 3 bases; nucleotides not matched to a gene: 4. CDR3 DNA sequence: TGTGCCAGCAGCTTAAGACAGGGGTGGACAGATACGCAGTATTTT. Translating gives CASSLRQGWTDTQYF.